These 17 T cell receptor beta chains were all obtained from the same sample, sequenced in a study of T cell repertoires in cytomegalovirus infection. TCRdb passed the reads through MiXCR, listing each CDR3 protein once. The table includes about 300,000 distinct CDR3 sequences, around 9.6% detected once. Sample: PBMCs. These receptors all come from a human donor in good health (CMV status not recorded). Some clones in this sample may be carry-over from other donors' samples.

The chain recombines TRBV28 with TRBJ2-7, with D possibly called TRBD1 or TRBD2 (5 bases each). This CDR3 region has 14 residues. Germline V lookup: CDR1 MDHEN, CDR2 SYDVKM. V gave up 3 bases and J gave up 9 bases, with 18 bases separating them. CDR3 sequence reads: CASSFRQRGTGQYV. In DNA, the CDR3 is TGTGCCAGCAGTTTCAGACAGAGGGGAACTGGGCAGTACGTC.

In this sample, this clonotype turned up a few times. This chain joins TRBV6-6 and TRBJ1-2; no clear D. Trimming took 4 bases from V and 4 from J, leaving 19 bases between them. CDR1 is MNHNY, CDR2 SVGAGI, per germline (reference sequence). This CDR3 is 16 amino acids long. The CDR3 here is CASSLHAGRVGYGYTF. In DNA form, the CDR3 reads TGTGCCAGCAGTTTACATGCCGGGCGTGTAGGCTATGGCTACACCTTC.

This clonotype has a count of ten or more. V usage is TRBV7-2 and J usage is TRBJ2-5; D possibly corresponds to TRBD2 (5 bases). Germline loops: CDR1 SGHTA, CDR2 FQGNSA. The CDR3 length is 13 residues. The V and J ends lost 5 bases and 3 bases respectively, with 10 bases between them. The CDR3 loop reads CASSSGGKETQYF. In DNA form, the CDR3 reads TGTGCCAGCAGCAGCGGTGGGAAAGAGACCCAGTACTTC. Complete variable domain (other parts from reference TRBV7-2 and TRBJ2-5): GAGVSQSPSNKVTEKGKDVELRCDPISGHTALYWYRQSLGQGLEFLIYFQGNSAPDKSGLPSDRFSAERTGGSVSTLTIQRTQQEDSAVYLCASSSGGKETQYFGPGTRLLVL.

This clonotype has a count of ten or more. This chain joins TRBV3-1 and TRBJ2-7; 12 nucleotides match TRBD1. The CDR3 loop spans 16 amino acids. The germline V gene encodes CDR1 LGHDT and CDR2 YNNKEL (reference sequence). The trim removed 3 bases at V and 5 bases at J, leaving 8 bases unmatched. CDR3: CASSHTGTGGVNEQYV. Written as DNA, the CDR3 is TGTGCCAGCAGCCATACCGGGACAGGGGGCGTCAACGAGCAGTACGTC.

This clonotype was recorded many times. CDR3 sequence: CASSPTTQPNYGYTF. CDR3 bases: TGTGCCAGCAGTCCAACGACACAACCAAACTATGGCTACACCTTC. This chain connects TRBV6-6 to TRBJ1-2; no clear D. From germline, CDR1 is MNHNY and CDR2 SVGAGI (reference sequence). The V and J ends lost 5 bases and 2 bases respectively, with 15 bases between them. This CDR3 contains 15 residues.

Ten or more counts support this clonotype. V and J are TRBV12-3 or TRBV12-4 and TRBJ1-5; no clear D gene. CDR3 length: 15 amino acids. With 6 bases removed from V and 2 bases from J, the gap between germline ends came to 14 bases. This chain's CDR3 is CASRLQASGNQPQHF. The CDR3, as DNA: TGTGCCAGCAGACTTCAGGCCTCCGGCAATCAGCCCCAGCATTTT.

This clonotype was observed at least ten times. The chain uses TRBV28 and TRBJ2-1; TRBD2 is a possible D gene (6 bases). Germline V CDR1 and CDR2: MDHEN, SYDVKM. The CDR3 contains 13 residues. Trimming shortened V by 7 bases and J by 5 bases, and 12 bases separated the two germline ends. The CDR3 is CASTLSGDNEQFF. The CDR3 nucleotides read TGTGCCAGCACGTTATCGGGGGACAATGAGCAGTTCTTC.

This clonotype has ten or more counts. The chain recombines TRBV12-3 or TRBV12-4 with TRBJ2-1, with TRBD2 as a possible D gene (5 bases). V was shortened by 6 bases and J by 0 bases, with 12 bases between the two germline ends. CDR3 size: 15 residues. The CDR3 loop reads CASRPLRGSYNEQFF. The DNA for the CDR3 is TGTGCCAGCAGACCCCTCCGGGGCTCCTACAATGAGCAGTTCTTC.

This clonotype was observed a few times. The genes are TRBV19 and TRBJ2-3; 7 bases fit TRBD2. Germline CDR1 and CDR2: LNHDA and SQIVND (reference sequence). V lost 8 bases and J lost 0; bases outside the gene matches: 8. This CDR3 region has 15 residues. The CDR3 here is CASAGVTLSTDTQYF. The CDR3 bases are TGTGCCAGTGCGGGGGTCACCTTGAGCACAGATACGCAGTATTTT.

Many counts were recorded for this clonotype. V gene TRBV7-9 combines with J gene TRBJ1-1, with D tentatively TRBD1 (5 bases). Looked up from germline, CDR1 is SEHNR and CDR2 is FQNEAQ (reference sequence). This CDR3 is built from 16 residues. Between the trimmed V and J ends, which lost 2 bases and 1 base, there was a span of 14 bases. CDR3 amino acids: CASSLSKGLGNTEAFF. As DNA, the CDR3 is TGTGCCAGCAGCTTAAGCAAGGGACTGGGGAACACTGAAGCTTTCTTT.

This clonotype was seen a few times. The CDR3: CSAPGILNNEQFF. The CDR3 bases are TGCAGTGCTCCCGGGATCCTCAACAATGAGCAGTTCTTC. The chain uses TRBV20-1 and TRBJ2-1, with D possibly TRBD2 on 5 matching bases. CDR1 and CDR2 from the germline V gene are DFQATT and SNEGSKA (reference sequence). The length of the CDR3 is 13 residues. Trimming left V 5 bases short and J 5 bases short, with 13 bases between.

CDR3 in amino acids: CSAALDRHNSPLHF. The DNA of the CDR3 is TGCAGTGCTGCCCTCGACAGGCATAATTCACCCCTCCACTTT. This sequence joins TRBV20-1 and TRBJ1-6; TRBD1 is a possible D gene (6 bases). V was clipped by 5 bases and J by 5 bases, with 13 bases between them. This CDR3 is built from 14 residues. Looked up from germline, CDR1 is DFQATT and CDR2 is SNEGSKA (reference sequence).

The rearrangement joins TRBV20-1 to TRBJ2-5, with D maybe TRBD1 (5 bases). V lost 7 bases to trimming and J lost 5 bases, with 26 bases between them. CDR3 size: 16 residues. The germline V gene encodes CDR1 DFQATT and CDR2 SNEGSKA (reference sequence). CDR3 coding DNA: TGCAGTGTTAGCCCCTCCAGGGAAGGGGCGAAGGAGACCCAGTACTTC. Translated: CSVSPSREGAKETQYF.

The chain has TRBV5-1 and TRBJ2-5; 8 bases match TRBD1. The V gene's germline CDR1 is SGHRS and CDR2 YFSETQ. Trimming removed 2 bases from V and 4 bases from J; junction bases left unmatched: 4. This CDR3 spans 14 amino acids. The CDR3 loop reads CASSFGQGRETQYF. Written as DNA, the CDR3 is TGCGCCAGCAGCTTTGGACAGGGACGAGAGACCCAGTACTTC.

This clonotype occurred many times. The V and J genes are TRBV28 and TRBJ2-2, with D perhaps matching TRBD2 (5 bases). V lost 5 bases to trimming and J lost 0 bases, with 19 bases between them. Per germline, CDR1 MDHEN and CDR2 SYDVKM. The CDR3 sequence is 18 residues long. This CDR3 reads CASSPVLRRRTNTGELFF. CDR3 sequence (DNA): TGTGCCAGCAGTCCCGTCTTGCGGAGGCGCACGAACACCGGGGAGCTGTTTTTT.

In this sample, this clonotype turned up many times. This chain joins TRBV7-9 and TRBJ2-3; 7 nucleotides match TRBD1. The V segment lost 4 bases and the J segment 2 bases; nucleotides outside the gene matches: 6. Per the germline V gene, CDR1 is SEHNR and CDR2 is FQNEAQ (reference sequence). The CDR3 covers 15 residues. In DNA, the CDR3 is TGTGCCAGCAGCTCTGGGACAGAAATCACAGATACGCAGTATTTT. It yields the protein CASSSGTEITDTQYF.

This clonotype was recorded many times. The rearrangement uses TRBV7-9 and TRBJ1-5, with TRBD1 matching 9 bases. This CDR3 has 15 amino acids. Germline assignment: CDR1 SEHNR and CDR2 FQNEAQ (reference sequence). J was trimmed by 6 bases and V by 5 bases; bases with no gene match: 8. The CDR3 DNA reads TGTGCCAGCAGCCCCCCGGGACAGGGTCTTCAGCCCCAGCATTTT. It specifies CASSPPGQGLQPQHF.